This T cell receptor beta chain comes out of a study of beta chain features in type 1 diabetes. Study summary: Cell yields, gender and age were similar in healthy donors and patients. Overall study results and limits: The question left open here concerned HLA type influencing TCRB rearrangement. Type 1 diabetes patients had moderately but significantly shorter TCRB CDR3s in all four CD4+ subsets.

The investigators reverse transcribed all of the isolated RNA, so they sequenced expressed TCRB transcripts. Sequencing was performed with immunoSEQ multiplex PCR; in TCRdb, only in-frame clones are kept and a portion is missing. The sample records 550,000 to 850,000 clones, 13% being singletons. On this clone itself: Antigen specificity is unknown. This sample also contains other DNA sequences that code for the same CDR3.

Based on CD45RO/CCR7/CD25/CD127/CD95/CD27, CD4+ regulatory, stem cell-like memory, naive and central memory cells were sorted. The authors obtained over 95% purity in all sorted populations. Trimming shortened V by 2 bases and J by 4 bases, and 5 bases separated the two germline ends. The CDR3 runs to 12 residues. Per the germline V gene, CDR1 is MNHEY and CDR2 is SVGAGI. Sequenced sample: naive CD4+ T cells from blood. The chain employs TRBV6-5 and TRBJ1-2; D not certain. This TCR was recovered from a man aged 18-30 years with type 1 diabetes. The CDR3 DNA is TGTGCCAGCAGTTACCGGGGCTATGGCTACACCTTC. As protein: CASSYRGYGYTF.